This passage covers 25 T cell receptor beta chains from one sample sequenced in a study of persistence of HIV-infected CD4 T cells (TCRdb year 2020). Their antigens remain unidentified. TCRbeta repertoires were sequenced from genomic DNA with the immunoSEQ hsTCRB assay version 4 in survey mode. TCRdb stores this immuneACCESS table with in-frame sequences only. Part of the clones is absent; in the studies checked, under half of the shortfall reflects unresolved V genes, and no reason is known for the rest. Across this sample there are tens of thousands of clones, with roughly 80% seen only once. Of the sample, over 0.8% falls within the top ten clones. The sample's treatment or condition, from its label and the paper: suppressive antiretroviral therapy. Lysates of CMV-infected fibroblasts at 9 to 10 ug/mL were used to stimulate the cells. Memory populations depleted of antigen-responding cells were obtained by sorting nonresponding CD40L-negative CD69-negative CD45RO-high memory CD4+ T cells.

This material consisted of CD4+ T cells sorted from PBMCs after roughly 18-hour stimulation, taken from a patient who received antiretroviral therapy. The cell subset or site label on this specimen signifies: CD40L-CD69- CD45RO-high memory CD4 T cells not responding to CMV lysate. These receptors all stem from an adult woman with HIV who was CMV-seropositive.

This sequence joins TRBV5-4 and TRBJ2-3; D may be TRBD2 (7 bases). Per the germline V gene, CDR1 is SGHNT and CDR2 is YYREEE (reference sequence). V was shortened by 5 bases and J by 6 bases, with 19 bases between the two germline ends. The CDR3 loop spans 15 amino acids. The chain's CDR3 is CASSYTGGPEDTQYF. In DNA form, the CDR3 reads TGTGCCAGCAGTTATACCGGGGGGCCGGAGGATACGCAGTATTTT.

This chain connects TRBV7-6 to TRBJ2-7; D unresolved. This CDR3 contains 15 residues. The germline V and J ends were trimmed by 5 bases and 1 base, with 15 bases remaining between them. Germline CDR1 reads SGHVS; CDR2 reads FNYEAQ. The CDR3 loop reads CASSPNRVLSYEQYF. In nucleotides, the CDR3 is TGTGCCAGCAGCCCGAACAGAGTCCTATCCTACGAGCAGTACTTC.

The chain carries TRBV6-5 and TRBJ2-7, with D possibly TRBD2 on 6 matching bases. The length of the CDR3 is 14 residues. Germline values: CDR1 MNHEY, CDR2 SVGAGI. The germline V and J ends were trimmed by 10 bases and 5 bases, with 21 bases remaining between them. The CDR3 DNA sequence: TGTGCCACCTACGGCCGACTAGGAACCGACGAGCAGTACTTC. This translates into CATYGRLGTDEQYF.

This chain links TRBV14 with TRBJ2-3; TRBD2 matches at 7 bases. From germline, CDR1 is SGHDN and CDR2 FVKESK. This CDR3 is 15 amino acids long. The V segment lost 1 base and the J segment 4 bases; nucleotides outside the gene matches: 5. The CDR3 sequence is CASSQGLAEADTQYF. Written as DNA, the CDR3 is TGTGCCAGCAGCCAAGGACTAGCTGAGGCAGATACGCAGTATTTT.

This chain links TRBV5-1 with TRBJ2-1, with 11 bases lining up with TRBD2. Germline-derived CDR1 and CDR2 are SGHRS and YFSETQ. Losses at the gene ends were 4 bases for V and 8 bases for J; bases not matched to a gene: 11. The CDR3 runs 16 residues. CDR3 in DNA: TGCGCCAGCAGCACACTAGCGGGGGTTACAAGGGATGAGCAGTTCTTC. Translation gives CASSTLAGVTRDEQFF.

This chain connects TRBV20-1 to TRBJ1-3; D remains ambiguous. Looked up from germline, CDR1 is DFQATT and CDR2 is SNEGSKA (reference sequence). The V end lost 3 bases, the J end lost 0 bases, and 9 bases lay between the germline ends. The CDR3 totals 14 residues. The CDR3 reads CSASSTSSGNTIYF. As DNA, the CDR3 is TGCAGTGCTAGTAGCACATCCTCTGGAAACACCATATATTTT.

The gene calls are TRBV7-8 and TRBJ1-5, with 7 bases fitting TRBD1. Germline V lookup: CDR1 SGHVS, CDR2 FQNEAQ. The CDR3 contains 16 residues. Trimming at V came to 0 bases and at J to 0 bases, leaving 2 bases not matched to a gene. DNA of the CDR3: TGTGCCAGCAGCTTAGCACAGGGGCATAGCAATCAGCCCCAGCATTTT. Residues: CASSLAQGHSNQPQHF.

The chain has TRBV19 and TRBJ2-7; possible D gene TRBD1, 6 bases. With 5 bases removed from V and 0 bases from J, the gap between germline ends came to 11 bases. Germline V gene sequence: CDR1 LNHDA, CDR2 SQIVND (reference sequence). There are 14 residues in the CDR3. CDR3 in DNA: TGTGCCAGTAGTTTGGACAGCCTCTCCTACGAGCAGTACGTC. Residues: CASSLDSLSYEQYV.

The chain is built from TRBV19 and TRBJ2-3, with no clear D. Trimming stripped 1 base from V and 0 bases from J, with 5 bases between. This CDR3 spans 14 amino acids. CDR1 and CDR2 (germline): LNHDA, SQIVND (reference sequence). The CDR3 region is CASSIGGSTDTQYF. Here the CDR3 DNA reads TGTGCCAGTAGTATAGGCGGTAGCACAGATACGCAGTATTTT.

This clone is a singleton in its sample. This chain connects TRBV29-1 to TRBJ2-3; 7 bases are a match to TRBD1. CDR3 size: 17 residues. The trim removed 4 bases at V and 4 bases at J, leaving 17 bases unmatched. Germline CDR1 is SQVTM and CDR2 is ANQGSEA. The CDR3 bases are TGCAGCGTTGGGAAAAGTTCAAAACAGGGGCGCCCAGATACGCAGTATTTT. It translates to CSVGKSSKQGRPDTQYF.

V is TRBV10-3 and J is TRBJ2-7; D remains ambiguous. The CDR3 has 13 residues. The V end lost 4 bases, the J end lost 4 bases, and 11 bases lay between the germline ends. Germline CDR1 ENHRY, CDR2 SYGVKD. The DNA for the CDR3 is TGTGCCATCAGTGCACAACCGTTTTACGAGCAGTACTTC. Protein: CAISAQPFYEQYF.

This clone has more than one count but fewer than ten. This chain joins TRBV14 and TRBJ2-3; the D gene could be TRBD1 or TRBD2 (6 bases each). CDR1 and CDR2 from the germline V gene are SGHDN and FVKESK. Trimming removed 1 base at V and 6 bases at J, with 17 bases between. This CDR3 has 16 amino acids. As DNA, the CDR3 is TGTGCCAGCAGCCAAGGGACCTTTCCGGGGGCCGATACGCAGTATTTT. Translated, it gives CASSQGTFPGADTQYF.

The chain links TRBV5-1 to TRBJ2-2; 11 bases agree with TRBD2. V shed 1 base, J shed 6 bases, and the junction held 11 bases outside the gene matches. The CDR3 contains 18 residues. CDR1 and CDR2 from the germline V gene are SGHRS and YFSETQ. CDR3 coding DNA: TGCGCCAGCAGCTTGAGGTCTAGCGGGGGGCCTACGGCCGGGGAGCTGTTTTTT. Protein sequence: CASSLRSSGGPTAGELFF.

The chain is built from TRBV5-1 and TRBJ1-1, with unresolved D. Germline V gene data show CDR1 as SGHRS and CDR2 as YFSETQ. The V end lost 7 bases, the J end lost 1 base, and 14 bases lay between the germline ends. This CDR3 spans 14 amino acids. CDR3 residues: CASSDGYRNTEAFF. The CDR3 nucleotides are TGCGCCAGCTCCGATGGGTATAGGAACACTGAAGCTTTCTTT. Drawing the rest from reference TRBV5-1 and TRBJ1-1, the complete variable domain is KAGVTQTPRYLIKTRGQQVTLSCSPISGHRSVSWYQQTPGQGLQFLFEYFSETQRNKGNFPGRFSGRQFSNSRSEMNVSTLELGDSALYLCASSDGYRNTEAFFGQGTRLTVV.

In this sample, this clone turned up a few times. This chain connects TRBV5-1 to TRBJ1-6; D remains unclear. This CDR3 is 15 amino acids long. V shed 0 bases and J shed 9 bases, with 13 bases lying between them. The germline V gene encodes CDR1 SGHRS and CDR2 YFSETQ. The chain's CDR3 is CASSLEATLISPLHF. CDR3 DNA: TGCGCCAGCAGCTTGGAGGCAACGCTTATTTCACCCCTCCACTTT. The full variable domain, its missing parts supplied by reference TRBV5-1 and TRBJ1-6, is KAGVTQTPRYLIKTRGQQVTLSCSPISGHRSVSWYQQTPGQGLQFLFEYFSETQRNKGNFPGRFSGRQFSNSRSEMNVSTLELGDSALYLCASSLEATLISPLHFGNGTRLTVT.

This clone was observed once. The rearrangement joins TRBV28 to TRBJ2-2; D gene uncertain. V lost 3 bases, J lost 11 bases, and 10 bases lay in between. Per the germline V gene, CDR1 is MDHEN and CDR2 is SYDVKM. CDR3 length: 12 amino acids. Written as DNA, the CDR3 is TGTGCCAGCAGTTTGAGACTTACCGAGCTGTTTTTT. Translation gives CASSLRLTELFF.

This clone is a singleton in its sample. The chain employs TRBV18 and TRBJ1-2; 7 bases fit TRBD1. V gave up 3 bases and J gave up 6 bases; unmatched junction bases: 10. The CDR3 is 15 residues long. Germline CDR1 KGHSH, CDR2 LQKENI. Written as DNA, the CDR3 is TGTGCCAGCTCACCCCCGGGACAGAGATCAAATGGCTACACCTTC. Its protein is CASSPPGQRSNGYTF.

The gene calls are TRBV12-3 or TRBV12-4 and TRBJ1-1; no definite D call. V gave up 3 bases and J gave up 1 base, with 6 bases separating them. The CDR3 is made up of 13 amino acids. In DNA, the CDR3 is TGTGCCAGCAGTTTCTTTGAGAACACTGAAGCTTTCTTT. Translation gives CASSFFENTEAFF.

The gene calls are TRBV4-1 and TRBJ1-1; no clear D. Looked up from germline, CDR1 is MGHRA and CDR2 is YSYEKL. V lost 0 bases, J lost 11 bases, and 16 bases lay in between. The CDR3 totals 14 residues. CDR3 loop: CASSQDSQYQRAFF. In nucleotides, the CDR3 is TGCGCCAGCAGCCAAGATTCACAGTACCAGAGGGCTTTCTTT.

A single count supports this clone. The chain combines TRBV11-3 with TRBJ2-5; D might be TRBD1 or TRBD2, each matching 6 bases. Trimming stripped 0 bases from V and 4 bases from J, with 18 bases between. Per germline, CDR1 SGHNT and CDR2 YENEEA. CDR3 length: 17 amino acids. CDR3 region: CASSLDPAGGGRETQYF. The CDR3 nucleotides are TGTGCCAGCAGCTTAGACCCGGCAGGAGGGGGTCGAGAGACCCAGTACTTC.

The chain carries TRBV4-1 and TRBJ1-5, with D uncertain. V shed 2 bases and J shed 3 bases, with 8 bases lying between them. Germline CDR1 reads MGHRA; CDR2 reads YSYEKL. The CDR3 length is 14 residues. The CDR3 sequence is CASSQLKDNQPQHF. CDR3 nucleotide sequence: TGCGCCAGCAGCCAATTAAAGGACAATCAGCCCCAGCATTTT.

This chain connects TRBV10-2 to TRBJ1-1, with D perhaps TRBD1 (5 bases). The CDR3 extends over 12 amino acids. V was clipped by 6 bases and J by 2 bases, with 7 bases between them. Germline CDR1 WSHSY, CDR2 SAAADI. CDR3 loop: CASRGGNTEAFF. DNA of the CDR3: TGCGCCAGCAGGGGGGGTAACACTGAAGCTTTCTTT.

There are a few counts of this clone. V gene TRBV7-9 combines with J gene TRBJ1-5; D not certain. Germline-derived CDR1 and CDR2 are SEHNR and FQNEAQ (reference sequence). V lost 6 bases and J 3 bases, leaving 21 bases between the germline ends. The CDR3 is 17 amino acids. The CDR3 spells CASSHVAGGEDNQPQHF. CDR3 DNA: TGTGCCAGCAGTCACGTAGCGGGCGGGGAGGACAATCAGCCCCAGCATTTT.

The rearrangement joins TRBV27 to TRBJ1-5, with 9 positions matching TRBD1. The CDR3 has 14 amino acids. Per the germline V gene, CDR1 is MNHEY and CDR2 is SMNVEV (reference sequence). V shed 2 bases and J 6 bases; nucleotides not matched to a gene: 2. Here the CDR3 reads CASSLNRGLQPQHF. Here the CDR3 DNA reads TGTGCCAGCAGTTTAAACAGGGGGCTTCAGCCCCAGCATTTT.

V and J are TRBV5-5 and TRBJ2-5; D gene uncertain. With 1 base removed from V and 2 bases from J, the gap between germline ends came to 6 bases. The CDR3 sequence is 13 residues long. The germline CDR1 and CDR2 sequences are SGHKS and YYEKEE (reference sequence). CDR3 DNA: TGTGCCAGCAGCTTGTTAGGACAAGAGACCCAGTACTTC. It encodes CASSLLGQETQYF.